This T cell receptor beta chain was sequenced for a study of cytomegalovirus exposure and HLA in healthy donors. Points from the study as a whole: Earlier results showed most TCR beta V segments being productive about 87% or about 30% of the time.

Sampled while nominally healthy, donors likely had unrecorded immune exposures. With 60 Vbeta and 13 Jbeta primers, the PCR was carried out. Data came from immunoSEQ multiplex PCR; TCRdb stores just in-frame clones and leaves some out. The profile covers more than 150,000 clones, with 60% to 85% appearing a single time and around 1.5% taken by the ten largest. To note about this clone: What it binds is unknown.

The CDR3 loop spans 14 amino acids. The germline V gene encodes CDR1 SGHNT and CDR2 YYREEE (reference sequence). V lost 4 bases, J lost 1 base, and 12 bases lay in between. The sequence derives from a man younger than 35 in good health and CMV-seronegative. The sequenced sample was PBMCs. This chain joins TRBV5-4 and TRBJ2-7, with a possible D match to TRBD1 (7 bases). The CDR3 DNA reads TGTGCCAGCAGCGCACAGGGGAGGTCCTACGAGCAGTACTTC. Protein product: CASSAQGRSYEQYF.